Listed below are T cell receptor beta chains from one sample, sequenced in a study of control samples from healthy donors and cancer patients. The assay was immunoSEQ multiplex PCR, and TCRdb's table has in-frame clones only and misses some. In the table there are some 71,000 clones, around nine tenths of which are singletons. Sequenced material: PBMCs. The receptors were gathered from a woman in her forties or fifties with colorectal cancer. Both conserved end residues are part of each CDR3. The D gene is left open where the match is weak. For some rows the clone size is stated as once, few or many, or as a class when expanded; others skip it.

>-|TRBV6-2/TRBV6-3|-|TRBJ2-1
CASSPTPGVIYNEQFF
TGTGCCAGCAGTCCAACCCCGGGGGTCATCTACAATGAGCAGTTCTTC
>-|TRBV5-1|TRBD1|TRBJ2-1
CASSLATGASYNEQFF
TGCGCCAGCAGCTTGGCTACAGGGGCCTCCTACAATGAGCAGTTCTTC
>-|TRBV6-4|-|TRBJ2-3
CASSPRNGRADTQYF
TGTGCCAGCAGCCCCCGGAACGGGCGCGCAGATACGCAGTATTTT
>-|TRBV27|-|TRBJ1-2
CASSPFTSRSYGYTF
TGTGCCAGCAGTCCATTTACGTCCAGGTCTTACGGCTACACCTTC
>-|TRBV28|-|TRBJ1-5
CASRPVRGSGLRMPQHF
TGTGCCAGCAGGCCTGTTCGGGGCAGCGGGTTAAGAATGCCCCAGCATTTT
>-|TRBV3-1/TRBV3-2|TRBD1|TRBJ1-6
CASSQGAGGLNSPLHF
TGTGCCAGCAGCCAAGGGGCAGGGGGATTAAATTCACCCCTCCACTTT
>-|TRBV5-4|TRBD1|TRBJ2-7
CASSLGGNRGTREQYF
TGTGCCAGCAGCTTGGGGGGGAACAGGGGGACACGGGAGCAGTACTTC
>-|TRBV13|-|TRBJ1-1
CASSLGRGREAFF
TGTGCCAGCAGCTTAGGCCGAGGACGGGAAGCTTTCTTT
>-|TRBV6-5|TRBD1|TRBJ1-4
CASIQQGRGEKLFF
TGTGCCAGCATTCAACAGGGGCGGGGGGAAAAACTGTTTTTT
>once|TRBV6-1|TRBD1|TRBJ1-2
CASSEVDRARGGYTF
TGTGCCAGCAGTGAGGTTGACAGGGCGCGTGGCGGCTACACCTTC
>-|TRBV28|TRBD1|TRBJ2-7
CASSLTGGISYEQYF
TGTGCCAGCAGTTTGACAGGGGGAATTTCCTACGAGCAGTACTTC
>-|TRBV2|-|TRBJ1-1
CASRPDRNTEAFF
TGTGCCAGCAGACCCGACAGGAACACTGAAGCTTTCTTT
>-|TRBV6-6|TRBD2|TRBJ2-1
CASSRGDAGNEQFF
TGTGCCAGCTCCCGGGGGGACGCAGGCAATGAGCAGTTCTTC
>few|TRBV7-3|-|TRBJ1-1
CASSSHGGDNTEAFF
TGTGCCAGCAGCTCCCACGGGGGGGATAACACTGAAGCTTTCTTT
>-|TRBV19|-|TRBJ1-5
CASSIDRGIRQPQHF
TGTGCCAGTAGTATAGATCGAGGGATACGACAGCCCCAGCATTTT
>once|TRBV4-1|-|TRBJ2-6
CASSQVPRTNVLTF
TGCGCCAGCAGCCAAGTGCCACGGACCAACGTCCTGACTTTC
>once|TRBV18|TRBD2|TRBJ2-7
CASSLLAGDSEQYF
TGTGCCAGCTCCCTCCTCGCGGGAGATAGCGAGCAGTACTTC